This T cell receptor (beta chain) was sequenced in a study of beta chain features in type 1 diabetes. With 4 bases clipped from V and 6 bases from J, the junction kept 13 bases outside the gene matches. Germline V gene data show CDR1 as SGHNT and CDR2 as YYREEE (reference sequence). This CDR3 contains 16 residues. Study-level findings and limits: For type 1 diabetes patients, VDJ junctions showed fewer insertions and more deletions. Significant though moderate, a shortening of TCRB CDR3s appeared in all four CD4+ subsets of Type 1 diabetes patients.

Concerning this clone: Its antigen is currently unknown.

All of the isolated RNA was reverse transcribed, so expressed TCRB transcripts were sequenced. TCRdb's copy holds only in-frame clones and misses some; the assay was immunoSEQ multiplex PCR. The data show over 150,000 clones, approximately 10% seen once. The rearrangement links TRBV5-4 to TRBJ1-2; TRBD1 aligns across 9 bases. The sequence was collected from a man in his thirties or forties with type 1 diabetes. The specimen sequenced was central memory CD4+ T cells from blood. CDR3 DNA: TGTGCCAGCAGCCTGTGGGTTGGGACAGGGTCAAATGGCTACACCTTC. It translates to CASSLWVGTGSNGYTF.